Presented here are 27 T cell receptor beta chains from one specimen sequenced in a study of blood T cell repertoires in COVID-19. The method was immunoSEQ multiplex PCR; TCRdb's version includes in-frame clones alone and lacks a portion of them. The sample lists roughly 250,000 clones, 65% to 85% seen once, with 4.4% in the top ten. The sequencing sample was made of peripheral blood. The receptors originated from a man in his fifties or sixties with active or convalescent COVID-19.

J is TRBJ2-1 and V is TRBV13, with D hard to call. The germline V gene encodes CDR1 PRHDT and CDR2 FYEKMQ (reference sequence). CDR3 length: 13 residues. V was pared by 0 bases and J by 6 bases, with 6 bases between. CDR3 sequence reads: CASSLGLSNEQFF. In DNA form, the CDR3 reads TGTGCCAGCAGCTTAGGGTTGAGCAATGAGCAGTTCTTC.

This chain joins TRBV2 and TRBJ1-4, with D uncertain. Germline lookup yields CDR1 SNHLY and CDR2 FYNNEI. Trimming removed 3 bases from V and 3 bases from J, with 8 bases in between. The CDR3 has 14 amino acids. This CDR3 reads CASSDRQSNEKLFF. CDR3 DNA: TGTGCCAGCAGTGATCGTCAGTCTAATGAAAAACTGTTTTTT.

The chain joins TRBV4-2 to TRBJ2-3, with D possibly being TRBD1 (5 bases). Deletions cut 4 bases from V and 2 bases from J, with 16 bases between. The CDR3 totals 16 residues. The germline CDR1 and CDR2 sequences are LGHNA and YNFKEQ. The CDR3 sequence is CASSLPLGLDTDTQYF. The CDR3 nucleotides read TGTGCCAGCAGCCTCCCTTTGGGGCTGGACACAGATACGCAGTATTTT.

This chain connects TRBV7-9 to TRBJ1-3, with unresolved D. The germline V and J ends were trimmed by 4 bases and 0 bases, with 10 bases remaining between them. This CDR3 is 15 amino acids long. Germline CDR1 and CDR2: SEHNR and FQNEAQ (reference sequence). The CDR3 region is CASSWQSDSGNTIYF. CDR3 in DNA: TGTGCCAGCAGCTGGCAGTCAGACTCTGGAAACACCATATATTTT.

The chain recombines TRBV11-2 with TRBJ2-3, with TRBD2 matching 9 bases. Germline CDR1 is SGHAT and CDR2 is FQNNGV. J gave up 2 bases and V 1 base, and 4 bases lay outside the gene matches. CDR3 size: 16 residues. CDR3 DNA sequence: TGTGCCAGCAGCTTAGGTAGCGGGGGTTACACAGATACGCAGTATTTT. Translation: CASSLGSGGYTDTQYF.

A few counts support this clone. This chain uses TRBV6-1 with TRBJ1-2, with a tentative D call TRBD1 (5 bases). V was cut by 1 base and J by 5 bases, with 11 bases left in between. This CDR3 region has 14 residues. Germline CDR1 is MNHNS and CDR2 is SASEGT. The CDR3 sequence: CASSEEAGPYGYTF. The CDR3 DNA reads as TGTGCCAGCAGTGAAGAGGCAGGGCCTTATGGCTACACCTTC.

The genes are TRBV7-9 and TRBJ2-7; TRBD1 aligns across 9 bases. V lost 5 bases, J lost 5 bases, and 4 bases stayed unmatched. Germline CDR1 is SEHNR and CDR2 is FQNEAQ (reference sequence). The CDR3 covers 13 residues. The CDR3 protein is CASSPRDRDEQYF. DNA of the CDR3: TGTGCCAGCAGCCCCCGGGACAGGGACGAGCAGTACTTC.

This chain uses TRBV30 with TRBJ1-6, with a tentative D call TRBD1 (5 bases). The CDR3 consists of 13 residues. Looked up from germline, CDR1 is GTSNPN and CDR2 is SVGIG (reference sequence). Trimming took off 3 bases at V and 7 bases at J, with 10 bases between the two ends. For the CDR3, the DNA is TGTGCCTGGAGCGACAGTTACAATTCACCCCTCCACTTT. It specifies CAWSDSYNSPLHF.

The chain employs TRBV7-2 and TRBJ1-1, with 7 positions matching TRBD1. CDR3 length: 14 residues. J lost 4 bases, V lost 4 bases, and 6 bases had no gene match. From germline, CDR1 is SGHTA and CDR2 FQGNSA. CDR3 residues: CASSSRQGGTEAFF. The CDR3 coding sequence is TGTGCCAGCAGCTCCAGACAGGGCGGCACTGAAGCTTTCTTT.

This chain connects TRBV27 to TRBJ1-1; D may be TRBD1 (6 bases). Germline-derived CDR1 and CDR2 are MNHEY and SMNVEV (reference sequence). There are 14 residues in the CDR3. Between the trimmed V and J ends, which lost 6 bases and 7 bases, there was a span of 18 bases. CDR3 loop: CASSLAARTDEAFF. DNA of the CDR3: TGTGCCAGCAGCTTAGCCGCCCGGACAGATGAAGCTTTCTTT.

This sequence joins TRBV20-1 and TRBJ1-1; D uncertain. CDR3 size: 13 residues. CDR1 and CDR2 (germline): DFQATT, SNEGSKA (reference sequence). Trimming took 3 bases from V and 3 from J, leaving 11 bases between them. The CDR3 here is CSASSPVDTEAFF. The CDR3 nucleotides are TGCAGTGCTAGTAGCCCGGTGGACACTGAAGCTTTCTTT.

This clone appeared a few times. The chain carries TRBV6-5 and TRBJ2-7, with TRBD1 matching over 7 bases. V dropped 2 bases and J dropped 6; count of bases not matched to a gene: 7. CDR1 is MNHEY and CDR2 is SVGAGI in the germline V gene. This CDR3 is built from 14 residues. The CDR3 DNA reads as TGTGCCAGCAGTTACCTCGACAGGGCCGGCGAGCAGTACTTC. This codes for CASSYLDRAGEQYF.

V usage is TRBV5-4 and J usage is TRBJ2-7; D is perhaps TRBD1 (5 bases). CDR1 is SGHNT and CDR2 is YYREEE in the germline V gene (reference sequence). Trimming took 2 bases from V and 2 from J, leaving 8 bases between them. This CDR3 spans 13 amino acids. DNA for the CDR3: TGTGCCAGCAGCTTTGGGGCAGCCTACGAGCAGTACTTC. Translating it yields CASSFGAAYEQYF.

This clone was seen only once. The gene calls are TRBV28 and TRBJ2-3; D gene uncertain. CDR1 is MDHEN, CDR2 SYDVKM, per germline. The CDR3 length is 14 residues. Trimming removed 2 bases from V and 4 bases from J, with 10 bases in between. DNA of the CDR3: TGTGCCAGCAGTTTACCCTACCCCGCAGATACGCAGTATTTT. Translation: CASSLPYPADTQYF.

The V gene is TRBV6-5, the J gene TRBJ1-1; D may be TRBD1 (5 bases). The V end was cut by 5 bases, the J end by 4 bases, with 14 bases between. Germline loops: CDR1 MNHEY, CDR2 SVGAGI. CDR3 length equals 14 residues. CDR3 in amino acids: CASSPGGMGTEAFF. CDR3 sequence (DNA): TGTGCCAGCAGTCCCGGGGGGATGGGCACTGAAGCTTTCTTT.

The chain has TRBV7-6 and TRBJ2-5, with 14 positions matching TRBD2. After removal of 5 bases from V and 5 bases from J, the junction contained 10 bases not matched to a gene. Per germline, CDR1 SGHVS and CDR2 FNYEAQ. There are 17 residues in the CDR3. Written as DNA, the CDR3 is TGTGCCAGCAGCACCATCCGACTAGCGGGGGGGCGGGAGACCCAGTACTTC. Its translation is CASSTIRLAGGRETQYF.

There are a few counts of this clone. The chain links TRBV19 to TRBJ1-5; D is perhaps TRBD1 (6 bases). Per the germline V gene, CDR1 is LNHDA and CDR2 is SQIVND (reference sequence). The CDR3 is 16 residues long. V lost 4 bases and J 6 bases, leaving 19 bases between the germline ends. The DNA for the CDR3 is TGTGCCAGTAGTACCCCCCGTGGGGGGGCTAGTCAGCCCCAGCATTTT. Its protein product is CASSTPRGGASQPQHF.

The chain joins TRBV6-5 to TRBJ1-2; D is unresolved. The V and J ends lost 4 bases and 8 bases respectively, with 20 bases between them. The CDR3 loop spans 15 amino acids. The germline V gene encodes CDR1 MNHEY and CDR2 SVGAGI. The CDR3 region is CASSSTDKLLRGYTF. CDR3 nucleotides: TGTGCCAGCAGTTCAACGGATAAGCTACTACGAGGCTACACCTTC.

J is TRBJ2-7 and V is TRBV21-1; the DNA was not compared with TRBD1, the D call given in the table. TRBV21-1 is designated a pseudogene. The CDR3 is 15 residues long. The CDR3 here is CASSKGDRAPYEQYF. CDR3 DNA: TGTGCCAGCAGCAAGGGGGACAGGGCCCCCTACGAGCAGTACTTC.

The CDR3 spells CASSQDRNTEAFF. The CDR3 region has the DNA TGTGCCAGCAGTCAGGACAGAAACACTGAAGCTTTCTTT. This chain uses TRBV6-2 or TRBV6-3 with TRBJ1-1; D may be TRBD1 (6 bases). Germline V CDR1 and CDR2: MNHEY, SVGEGT. This CDR3 is 13 amino acids long. Trimming removed 5 bases from V and 2 bases from J, with 9 bases in between.

This chain uses TRBV7-8 with TRBJ2-5; tentatively, D is TRBD1 (5 bases). The germline V and J ends were trimmed by 5 bases and 10 bases, with 11 bases remaining between them. This CDR3 has 11 amino acids. Germline CDR1 reads SGHVS; CDR2 reads FQNEAQ. The CDR3, as DNA: TGTGCCAGCAGCCCACAGGAATTCCAGTACTTC. Encoded protein: CASSPQEFQYF.

The chain is built from TRBV12-3 or TRBV12-4 and TRBJ1-1, with D possibly being TRBD1 (5 bases). V lost 4 bases and J 0 bases, leaving 6 bases between the germline ends. CDR3 length: 13 amino acids. The CDR3: CASSSQVNTEAFF. In DNA form, the CDR3 reads TGTGCCAGCAGTTCACAGGTGAACACTGAAGCTTTCTTT.

The V call is TRBV4-1, the J call TRBJ1-2, with TRBD1 as a possible D gene (6 bases). CDR1 and CDR2 (germline): MGHRA, YSYEKL. The V gene lost 6 bases and the J gene lost 2 bases, with 19 bases spanning the gap. There are 16 residues in the CDR3. This CDR3 reads CASRGPGTILNYGYTF. The DNA for the CDR3 is TGCGCCAGCAGAGGCCCAGGGACAATACTAAACTATGGCTACACCTTC.

This chain links TRBV28 with TRBJ2-2, with TRBD1 as a possible D gene (6 bases). V lost 5 bases, J lost 3 bases, and 16 bases lay in between. This CDR3 region has 16 residues. The germline V gene has CDR1 MDHEN and CDR2 SYDVKM. CDR3 nucleotides: TGTGCCAGCAGTCCCGCACAGGGTCCCGACACCGGGGAGCTGTTTTTT. Encoded protein: CASSPAQGPDTGELFF. Looking up the rest from reference TRBV28 and TRBJ2-2 gives the full variable domain: DVKVTQSSRYLVKRTGEKVFLECVQDMDHENMFWYRQDPGLGLRLIYFSYDVKMKEKGDIPEGYSVSREKKERFSLILESASTNQTSMYLCASSPAQGPDTGELFFGEGSRLTVL.

The rearrangement joins TRBV5-4 to TRBJ2-5; the match to TRBD1 covers 7 bases. There are 15 residues in the CDR3. J was trimmed by 2 bases and V by 3 bases; bases with no gene match: 7. Germline CDR1 and CDR2: SGHNT and YYREEE (reference sequence). The CDR3 region is CASSSLPGQQETQYF. The CDR3 nucleotides read TGTGCCAGCAGCTCCTTGCCGGGACAGCAAGAGACCCAGTACTTC.

The gene calls are TRBV18 and TRBJ2-2; TRBD1 might be the D (5 bases). The CDR3 is 18 amino acids. Germline CDR1 KGHSH, CDR2 LQKENI. The V end was cut by 10 bases, the J end by 0 bases, with 24 bases between. The CDR3 DNA follows: TGTGCCAACTCCCCTTTACCTCCCTTGACAGCGAACACCGGGGAGCTGTTTTTT. The encoded protein is CANSPLPPLTANTGELFF. The whole variable domain, remainder taken from reference TRBV18 and TRBJ2-2, is NAGVMQNPRHLVRRRGQEARLRCSPMKGHSHVYWYRQLPEEGLKFMVYLQKENIIDESGMPKERFSAEFPKEGPSILRIQQVVRGDSAAYFCANSPLPPLTANTGELFFGEGSRLTVL.

This sequence joins TRBV7-2 and TRBJ2-3, with D perhaps matching TRBD2 (6 bases). Germline V gene data show CDR1 as SGHTA and CDR2 as FQGNSA. The CDR3 is 15 residues long. V was pared by 5 bases and J by 0 bases, with 12 bases between. CDR3 protein: CASSLVSGSTDTQYF. The CDR3 nucleotides read TGTGCCAGCAGCCTAGTTAGCGGAAGCACAGATACGCAGTATTTT.